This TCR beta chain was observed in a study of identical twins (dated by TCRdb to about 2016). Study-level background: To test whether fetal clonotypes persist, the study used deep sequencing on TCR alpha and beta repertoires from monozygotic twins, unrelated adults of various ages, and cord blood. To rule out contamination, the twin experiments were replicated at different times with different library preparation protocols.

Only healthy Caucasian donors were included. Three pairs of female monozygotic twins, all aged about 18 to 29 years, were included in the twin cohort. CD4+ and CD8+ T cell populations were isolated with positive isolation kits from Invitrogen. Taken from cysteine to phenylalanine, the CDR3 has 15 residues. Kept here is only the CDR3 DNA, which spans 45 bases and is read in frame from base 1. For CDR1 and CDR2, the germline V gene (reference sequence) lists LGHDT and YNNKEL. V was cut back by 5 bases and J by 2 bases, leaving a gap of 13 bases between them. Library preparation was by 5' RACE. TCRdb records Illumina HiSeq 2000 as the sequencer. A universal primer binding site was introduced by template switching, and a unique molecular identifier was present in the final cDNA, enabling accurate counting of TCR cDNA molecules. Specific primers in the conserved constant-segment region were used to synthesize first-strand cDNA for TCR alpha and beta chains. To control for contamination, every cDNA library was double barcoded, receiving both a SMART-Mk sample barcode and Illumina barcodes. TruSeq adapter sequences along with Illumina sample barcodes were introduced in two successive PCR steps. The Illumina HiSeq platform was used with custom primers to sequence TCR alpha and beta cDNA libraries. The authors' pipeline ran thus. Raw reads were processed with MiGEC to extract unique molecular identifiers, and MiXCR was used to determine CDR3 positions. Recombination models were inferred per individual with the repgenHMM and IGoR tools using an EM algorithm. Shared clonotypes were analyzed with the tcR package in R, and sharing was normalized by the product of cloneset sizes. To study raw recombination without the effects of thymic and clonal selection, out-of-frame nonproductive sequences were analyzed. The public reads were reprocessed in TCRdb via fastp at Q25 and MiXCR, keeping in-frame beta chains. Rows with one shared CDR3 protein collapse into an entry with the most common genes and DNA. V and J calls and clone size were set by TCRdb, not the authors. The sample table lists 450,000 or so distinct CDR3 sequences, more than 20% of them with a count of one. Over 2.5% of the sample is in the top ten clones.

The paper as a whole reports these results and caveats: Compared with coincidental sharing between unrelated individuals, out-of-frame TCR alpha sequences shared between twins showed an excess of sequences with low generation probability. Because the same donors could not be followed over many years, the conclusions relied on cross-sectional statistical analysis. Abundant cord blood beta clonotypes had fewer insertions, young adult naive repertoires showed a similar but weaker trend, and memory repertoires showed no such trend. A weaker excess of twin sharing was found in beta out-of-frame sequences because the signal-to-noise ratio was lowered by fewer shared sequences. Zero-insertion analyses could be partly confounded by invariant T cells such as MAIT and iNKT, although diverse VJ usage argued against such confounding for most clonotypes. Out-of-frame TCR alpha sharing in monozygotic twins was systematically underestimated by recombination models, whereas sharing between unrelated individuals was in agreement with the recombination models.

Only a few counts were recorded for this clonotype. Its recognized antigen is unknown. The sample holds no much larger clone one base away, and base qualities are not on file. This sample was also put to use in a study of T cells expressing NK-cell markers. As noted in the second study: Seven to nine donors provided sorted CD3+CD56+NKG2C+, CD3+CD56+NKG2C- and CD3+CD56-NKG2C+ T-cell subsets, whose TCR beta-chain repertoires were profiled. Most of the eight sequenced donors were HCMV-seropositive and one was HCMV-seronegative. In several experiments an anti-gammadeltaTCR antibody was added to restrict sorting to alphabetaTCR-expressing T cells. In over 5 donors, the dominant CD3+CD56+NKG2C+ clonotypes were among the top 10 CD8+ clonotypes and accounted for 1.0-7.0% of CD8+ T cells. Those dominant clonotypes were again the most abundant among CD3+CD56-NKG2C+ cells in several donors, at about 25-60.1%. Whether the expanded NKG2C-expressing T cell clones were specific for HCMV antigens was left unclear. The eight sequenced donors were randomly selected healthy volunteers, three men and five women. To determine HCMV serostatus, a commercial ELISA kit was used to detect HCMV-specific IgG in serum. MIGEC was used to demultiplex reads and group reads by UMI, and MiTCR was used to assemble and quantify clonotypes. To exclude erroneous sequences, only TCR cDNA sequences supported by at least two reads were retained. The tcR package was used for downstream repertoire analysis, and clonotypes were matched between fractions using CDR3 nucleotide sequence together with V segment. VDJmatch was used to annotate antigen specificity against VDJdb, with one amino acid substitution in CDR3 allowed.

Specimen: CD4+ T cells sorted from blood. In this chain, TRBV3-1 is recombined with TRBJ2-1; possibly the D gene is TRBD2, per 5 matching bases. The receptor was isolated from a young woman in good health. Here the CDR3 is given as CASSGGLLPYNEQFF. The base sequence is TGTGCCAGCAGCGGTGGACTCCTCCCCTACAATGAGCAGTTCTTC.